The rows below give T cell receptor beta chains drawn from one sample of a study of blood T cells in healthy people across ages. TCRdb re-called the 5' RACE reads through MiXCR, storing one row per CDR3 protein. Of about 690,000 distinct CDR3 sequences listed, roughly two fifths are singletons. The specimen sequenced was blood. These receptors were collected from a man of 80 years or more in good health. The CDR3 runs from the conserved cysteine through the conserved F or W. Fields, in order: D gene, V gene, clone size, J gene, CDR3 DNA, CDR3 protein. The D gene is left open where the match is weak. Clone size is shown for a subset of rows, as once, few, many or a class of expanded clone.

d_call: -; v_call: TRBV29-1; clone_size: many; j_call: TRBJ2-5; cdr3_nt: TGCAGCGTAGAGGGCCCACCTTCTGAGACCCAGTACTTC; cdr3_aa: CSVEGPPSETQYF
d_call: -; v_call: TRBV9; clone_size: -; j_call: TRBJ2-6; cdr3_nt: TGTGCCAGCAGCACCCAGCTAGCTGTTTCTGGGGCCAACGTCCTGACTTTC; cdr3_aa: CASSTQLAVSGANVLTF
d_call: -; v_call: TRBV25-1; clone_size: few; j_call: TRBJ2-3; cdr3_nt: TGTGCCAGCGGAGCCGGGACGCCAGATACGCAGTATTTT; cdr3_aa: CASGAGTPDTQYF
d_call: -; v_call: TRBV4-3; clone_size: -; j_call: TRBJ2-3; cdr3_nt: TGCGCCAGCAGCCAAGCGACAAGGGCCAGCACAGATACGCAGTATTTT; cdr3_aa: CASSQATRASTDTQYF
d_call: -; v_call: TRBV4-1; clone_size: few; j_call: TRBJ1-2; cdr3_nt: TGCGCCAGCAGCCTCATGAGGGGGAGGGATAACTATGGCTACACCTTC; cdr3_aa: CASSLMRGRDNYGYTF
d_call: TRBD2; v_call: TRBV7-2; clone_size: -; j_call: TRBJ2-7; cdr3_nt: TGTGCCAGCAGCTTAAGGCGGGGGGGCGACTACGAGCAGTACTTC; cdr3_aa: CASSLRRGGDYEQYF
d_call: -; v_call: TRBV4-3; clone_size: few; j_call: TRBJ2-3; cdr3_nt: TGCGCCAGCAGCCAAGGCGACGGGGGCACAGATACGCAGTATTTT; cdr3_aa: CASSQGDGGTDTQYF
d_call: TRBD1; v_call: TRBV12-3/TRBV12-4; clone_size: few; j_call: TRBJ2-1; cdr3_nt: TGTGCCAGCAGTTTAGACGGGACAGAGCACAATGAGCAGTTCTTC; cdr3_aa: CASSLDGTEHNEQFF
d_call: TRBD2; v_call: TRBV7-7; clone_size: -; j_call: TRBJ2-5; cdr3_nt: TGTGCTAGCAGCTTAGAGTGGCTAGCGGCCCGGGAGACCCAGTACTTC; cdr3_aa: CASSLEWLAARETQYF
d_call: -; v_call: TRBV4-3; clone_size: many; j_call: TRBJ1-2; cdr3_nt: TGCGCCAGCAGCCAAGAAGGGACTAGGGCTGGCTACACCTTC; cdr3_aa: CASSQEGTRAGYTF
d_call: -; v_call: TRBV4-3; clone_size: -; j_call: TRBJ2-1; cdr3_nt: TGCGCCAGCAGCCCGGAGGTTGAGTGGACCAATGAGCAGTTCTTC; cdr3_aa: CASSPEVEWTNEQFF
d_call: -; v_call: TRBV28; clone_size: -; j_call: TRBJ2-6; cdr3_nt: TGTGCCAGCAGAGCAACTTCCTCTGGGGCCAACGTCCTGACTTTC; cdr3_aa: CASRATSSGANVLTF
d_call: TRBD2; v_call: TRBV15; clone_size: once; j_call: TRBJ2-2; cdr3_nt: TGTGCCACCAGCAGATTGGGTAGCGGGAGCTCCGCCGGGGAGCTGTTTTTT; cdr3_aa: CATSRLGSGSSAGELFF
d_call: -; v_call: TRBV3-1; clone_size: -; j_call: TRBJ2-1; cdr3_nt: TGTGCCAGCAGCCAAGAAGGGGGTCCCCGCTCCTCCTACAATGAGCAGTTCTTC; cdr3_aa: CASSQEGGPRSSYNEQFF
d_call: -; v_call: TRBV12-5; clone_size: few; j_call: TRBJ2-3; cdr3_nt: TGTGCTAGTGGTTTAATACGGAGAGGGTACCGGCCCACAGATACGCAGTATTTT; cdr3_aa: CASGLIRRGYRPTDTQYF
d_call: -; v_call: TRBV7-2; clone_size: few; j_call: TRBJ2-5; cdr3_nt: TGTGCCAGCAGCTTAGTTGCACAGGGTGAAGAGACCCAGTACTTC; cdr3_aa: CASSLVAQGEETQYF
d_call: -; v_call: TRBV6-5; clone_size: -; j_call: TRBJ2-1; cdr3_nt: TGTGCCAGCAGCCCCAGGAGCTCCTACAATGAGCAGTTCTTC; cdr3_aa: CASSPRSSYNEQFF
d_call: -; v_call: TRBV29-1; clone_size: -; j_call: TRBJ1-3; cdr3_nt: TGCAGCGTTGAGGGGTCCGGAAACACCATATATTTT; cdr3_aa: CSVEGSGNTIYF
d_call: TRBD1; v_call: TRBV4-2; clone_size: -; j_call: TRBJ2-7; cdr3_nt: TGTGCCAGCAGCCAAGAGGACAGGGGGCGGGAGGTGTACTTC; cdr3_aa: CASSQEDRGREVYF
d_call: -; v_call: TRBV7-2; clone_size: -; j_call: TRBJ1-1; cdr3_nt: TGTGCCAGCAGCTTACCCGGGGGGGCGGTGAACACTGAAGCTTTCTTT; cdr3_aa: CASSLPGGAVNTEAFF
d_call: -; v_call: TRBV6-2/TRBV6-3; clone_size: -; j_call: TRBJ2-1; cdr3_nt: TGTGCCAGCAGCTACAACCCCCTCGGCGGGAATTACAATGAGCAGTTCTTC; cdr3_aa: CASSYNPLGGNYNEQFF
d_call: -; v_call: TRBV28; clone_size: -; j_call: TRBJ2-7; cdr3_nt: TGTGTCAGCAGCCCCGGCGGGGTTGCCTACGAGCAGTACTTC; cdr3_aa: CVSSPGGVAYEQYF
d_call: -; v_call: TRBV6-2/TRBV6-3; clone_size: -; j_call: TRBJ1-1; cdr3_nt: TGTGCCAGCAGTAACGGACACTCGAACACTGAAGCTTTCTTT; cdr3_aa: CASSNGHSNTEAFF
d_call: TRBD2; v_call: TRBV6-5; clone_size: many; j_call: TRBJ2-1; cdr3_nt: TGTGCCAGCAGTTCTAGCGGGAGCTACAATGAGCAGTTCTTC; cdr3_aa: CASSSSGSYNEQFF
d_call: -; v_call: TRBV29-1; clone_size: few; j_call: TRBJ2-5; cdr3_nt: TGCAGCGACGCGTCCGGGAGTCAAGAGACCCAGTACTTC; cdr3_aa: CSDASGSQETQYF
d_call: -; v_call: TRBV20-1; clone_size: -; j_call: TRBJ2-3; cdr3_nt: TGCAGTGCTAGAGTTGGGGGGGCAAGGGTTACAGATACGCAGTATTTT; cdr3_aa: CSARVGGARVTDTQYF
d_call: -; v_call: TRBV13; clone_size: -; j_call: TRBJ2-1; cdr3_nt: TGTGCCAGCAGCTTAGGAGCTGGGTCCTACAATGAGCAGTTCTTC; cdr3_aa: CASSLGAGSYNEQFF
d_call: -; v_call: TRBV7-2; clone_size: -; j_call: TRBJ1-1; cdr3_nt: TGTGCCAGCAGCCGGGGGGGCAGGGTCGACACTGAAGCTTTCTTT; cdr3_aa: CASSRGGRVDTEAFF
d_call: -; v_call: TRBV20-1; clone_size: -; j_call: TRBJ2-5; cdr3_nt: TGCAGTGCTAATACAGGGACTGGAGAGACCCAGTACTTC; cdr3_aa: CSANTGTGETQYF
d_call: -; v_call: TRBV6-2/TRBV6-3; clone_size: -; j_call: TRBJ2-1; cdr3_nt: TGTGCCAGCAGTTACGGACCAGCGGACAATGAGCAGTTCTTC; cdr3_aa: CASSYGPADNEQFF
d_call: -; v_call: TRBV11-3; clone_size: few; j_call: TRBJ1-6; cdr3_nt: TGTGCCAGCAGCTTAGACGGGTACCAAGGACCCCTCCACTTT; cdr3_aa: CASSLDGYQGPLHF
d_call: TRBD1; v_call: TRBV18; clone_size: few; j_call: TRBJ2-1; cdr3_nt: TGTGCCAGCTCACCCCCCAGGGGGCATTTGGGGGAGCAGTTCTTC; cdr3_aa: CASSPPRGHLGEQFF
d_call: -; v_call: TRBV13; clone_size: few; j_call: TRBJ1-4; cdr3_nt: TGTGCCAGCAGCTTATACGAGATAAACAGGGTCGCGAATGAAAAACTGTTTTTT; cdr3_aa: CASSLYEINRVANEKLFF
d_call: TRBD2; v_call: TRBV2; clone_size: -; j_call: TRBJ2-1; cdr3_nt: TGTGCCAGCCGACGGGGGGAGGTGAATAATGAGCAGTTCTTC; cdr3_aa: CASRRGEVNNEQFF
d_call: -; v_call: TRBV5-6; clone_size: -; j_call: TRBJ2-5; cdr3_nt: TGTGCCAGCAGCTTGGTTCAGGGGATGAGGGAAGAGACCCAGTACTTC; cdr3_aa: CASSLVQGMREETQYF